This T cell receptor (beta chain) was captured by sequencing in a study of T cells in localized non-small cell lung cancer. This clone was detected once. Data came from immunoSEQ multiplex PCR; TCRdb stores just in-frame clones and leaves some out. The profile covers fewer than 40,000 clones, with about 85% appearing a single time and around 17% taken by the ten largest. Trimming removed 6 bases from V and 4 bases from J; junction bases left unmatched: 6. From germline, CDR1 is SNHLY and CDR2 FYNNEI. The CDR3 runs 14 residues. The receptor was isolated from a man between 40 and 70 years old with stage III lung adenocarcinoma. The chain joins TRBV2 to TRBJ2-7; TRBD2 matches 10 bases. This specimen was peripheral blood mononuclear cells, taken before any cancer treatment. In DNA, the CDR3 is TGTGCCAGCAGGGCCAGACTAGCGGGTTACGAGCAGTACTTC. It is translated as CASRARLAGYEQYF.